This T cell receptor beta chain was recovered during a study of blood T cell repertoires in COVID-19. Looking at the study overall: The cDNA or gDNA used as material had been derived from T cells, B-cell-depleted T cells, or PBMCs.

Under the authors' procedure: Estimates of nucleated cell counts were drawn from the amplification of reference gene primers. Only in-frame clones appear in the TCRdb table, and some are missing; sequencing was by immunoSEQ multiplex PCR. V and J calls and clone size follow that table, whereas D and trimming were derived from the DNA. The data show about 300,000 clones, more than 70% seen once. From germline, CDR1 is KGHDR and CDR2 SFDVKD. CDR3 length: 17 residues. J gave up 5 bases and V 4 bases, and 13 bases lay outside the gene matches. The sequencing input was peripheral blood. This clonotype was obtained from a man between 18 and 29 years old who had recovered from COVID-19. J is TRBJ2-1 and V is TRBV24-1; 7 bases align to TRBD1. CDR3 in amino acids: CATSEGSGTALNNEQFF. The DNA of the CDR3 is TGTGCCACCAGTGAGGGCTCCGGGACAGCCTTAAACAATGAGCAGTTCTTC.